Presented here are 25 T cell receptor beta chains from one specimen sequenced in a study of CXCR3-negative and CXCR3-positive naive CD8 T cells. Study findings and constraints: Compared with CXCR3-negative naive cells, CXCR3-positive naive cells showed more hydrophobic TRB CDR3s.

For these TCRs, the target antigens are not known. In preparing the TRB cDNA libraries, 5' RACE with UMI labels was used. TCRdb reprocessed the 5' RACE reads, with one entry per CDR3 protein and no DNA. Listed are about 63,000 distinct CDR3 sequences; around 5% falls within the top ten. Material for sequencing was naive CXCR3+ CD8+ T cells from blood. Subset of the sample: CD45RO-CCR7+CD27+CD95- naive CD8+ T cells expressing CXCR3 (TNR3+). The source is a human donor in good health. Some clones in this sample may be carry-over from other donors' samples.

This chain uses TRBV20-1 with TRBJ2-7; TCRdb calls TRBD2, which cannot be checked without DNA. Germline CDR1 is DFQATT and CDR2 is SNEGSKA (reference sequence). The length of the CDR3 is 15 residues. This CDR3 is CSAEGAWGALSEQYF.

The rearrangement links TRBV4-1 to TRBJ1-2; TCRdb's D call of TRBD1 is untestable without DNA. The CDR3 runs to 14 residues. Looked up from germline, CDR1 is MGHRA and CDR2 is YSYEKL. The CDR3 protein is CASSPVGQGPGYTF.

The chain recombines TRBV20-1 with TRBJ2-7. Germline values: CDR1 DFQATT, CDR2 SNEGSKA (reference sequence). The CDR3 covers 11 residues. Here the CDR3 reads CSAREDYEQYF.

This clonotype is deemed medium-sized by its frequency. This chain connects TRBV5-1 to TRBJ2-7; the TCRdb call, TRBD2, lacks DNA for checking. CDR1 and CDR2 (germline): SGHRS, YFSETQ. The length of the CDR3 is 14 residues. The CDR3 spells CASSPGLAGYEQYF.

The gene calls are TRBV6-5 and TRBJ2-1. The CDR3 spans 13 residues. CDR1 and CDR2 (germline): MNHEY, SVGAGI. This CDR3 reads CASSVSENNEQFF.

The V and J genes are TRBV29-1 and TRBJ2-1; TCRdb outputs TRBD2, but without DNA this stays unchecked. The CDR3 has 13 residues. Germline CDR1 is SQVTM and CDR2 is ANQGSEA. The CDR3 is CSGCLPSYNEQFF.

The chain is built from TRBV29-1 and TRBJ2-7. The CDR3 spans 14 residues. Germline lookup yields CDR1 SQVTM and CDR2 ANQGSEA. The CDR3 protein is CSVLSGEPTYEQYF.

This chain uses TRBV3-1 with TRBJ2-2; TCRdb returns TRBD2, unconfirmable since there is no DNA. Per germline, CDR1 LGHDT and CDR2 YNNKEL (reference sequence). The CDR3 length is 17 residues. The CDR3 loop reads CASSQLAGGLNTGELFF. Together with reference TRBV3-1 and TRBJ2-2, the CDR3 gives the full variable domain: DTAVSQTPKYLVTQMGNDKSIKCEQNLGHDTMYWYKQDSKKFLKIMFSYNNKELIINETVPNRFSPKSPDKAHLNLHINSLELGDSAVYFCASSQLAGGLNTGELFFGEGSRLTVL.

V and J are TRBV7-9 and TRBJ2-1; there is no DNA to check the TCRdb D call of TRBD2. Germline V gives CDR1 SEHNR, CDR2 FQNEAQ (reference sequence). The CDR3 length is 15 residues. The CDR3 sequence: CASSQRESGYNEQFF.

The rearrangement links TRBV20-1 to TRBJ1-2; the D gene TCRdb calls, TRBD1, cannot be checked with no DNA. Germline V lookup: CDR1 DFQATT, CDR2 SNEGSKA (reference sequence). The length of the CDR3 is 14 residues. The CDR3 region is CSAREAGQIYGYTF.

V and J are TRBV5-4 and TRBJ2-3; TCRdb lists TRBD1, though no DNA is available to test this call. The CDR3 is 16 residues long. The V gene's germline CDR1 is SGHNT and CDR2 YYREEE (reference sequence). The CDR3: CASSLGMAPPTDTQYF.

The rearrangement uses TRBV29-1 and TRBJ2-3; the TCRdb D gene call, TRBD1, has no DNA to confirm it. CDR1 SQVTM and CDR2 ANQGSEA come from the germline V gene. The CDR3 totals 15 residues. CDR3 sequence reads: CSVEEGGWSTDTQYF.

V is TRBV29-1 and J is TRBJ2-1. CDR3 size: 12 residues. Germline V CDR1 and CDR2: SQVTM, ANQGSEA. The CDR3 protein is CSVEDSGNEQFF.

The gene calls are TRBV29-1 and TRBJ1-4; the TCRdb call, TRBD1, lacks DNA for checking. The CDR3 runs to 14 residues. Per the germline V gene, CDR1 is SQVTM and CDR2 is ANQGSEA. The CDR3 sequence: CSVVFRDSNEKLFF.

The J gene is TRBJ1-2, the V gene TRBV29-1; TCRdb indicates TRBD1, and absent DNA this call remains unverified. CDR1 SQVTM and CDR2 ANQGSEA come from the germline V gene. The CDR3 consists of 15 residues. This CDR3 is CSVEDSDSPSYGYTF.

The V call is TRBV6-2 or TRBV6-3, the J call TRBJ2-7; the D call of TRBD2 rests on TCRdb alone, since no DNA is present to check it. The CDR3 extends over 14 amino acids. Per the germline V gene, CDR1 is MNHEY and CDR2 is SVGEGT. The CDR3 protein is CASSLAGGPYEQYF.

This chain links TRBV7-9 with TRBJ1-1; TCRdb reports TRBD1, a call that lacks DNA to check it against. The CDR3 runs to 16 residues. CDR1 is SEHNR and CDR2 is FQNEAQ in the germline V gene (reference sequence). CDR3: CASLAPAVQGSTEAFF.

V is TRBV28 and J is TRBJ2-2; TCRdb's assignment of TRBD1 cannot be checked, as there is no DNA. This CDR3 is built from 15 residues. Germline CDR1 MDHEN, CDR2 SYDVKM. The CDR3 sequence is CASSKLQGYTGELFF.

The J gene is TRBJ2-3, the V gene TRBV19. The CDR3 has 13 residues. CDR1 and CDR2 (germline): LNHDA, SQIVND (reference sequence). The CDR3 sequence: CASSIDPGDTQYF.

The chain uses TRBV12-3 or TRBV12-4 and TRBJ1-5. This CDR3 contains 15 residues. CDR3: CASSLEGFKVQPQHF.

The chain joins TRBV7-2 to TRBJ2-7; TCRdb's assignment of TRBD1 cannot be checked, as there is no DNA. The CDR3 length is 14 residues. Germline V gene lookup returns CDR1 SGHTA and CDR2 FQGNSA. CDR3 region: CASSWGGQLYEQYF.

V and J are TRBV7-2 and TRBJ2-7; no DNA is available, so the TRBD1 call from TCRdb remains unchecked. CDR3 length: 18 residues. Per the germline V gene, CDR1 is SGHTA and CDR2 is FQGNSA. CDR3 sequence: CASSLGGGFRVRFYEQYF.

The chain links TRBV5-1 to TRBJ2-7; the TRBD1 assignment by TCRdb is unverifiable without DNA. Germline CDR1 is SGHRS and CDR2 is YFSETQ. This CDR3 spans 13 amino acids. CDR3 residues: CASTGMSSYEQYF.

V is TRBV13 and J is TRBJ2-1; the TCRdb call, TRBD1, lacks DNA for checking. This CDR3 region has 16 residues. CDR1 and CDR2 from the germline V gene are PRHDT and FYEKMQ (reference sequence). The CDR3 spells CASSTPGAPSADEQFF.

The rearrangement uses TRBV19 and TRBJ2-2; TCRdb returns TRBD2, unconfirmable since there is no DNA. Germline CDR1 and CDR2: LNHDA and SQIVND (reference sequence). The CDR3 length is 14 residues. The CDR3 is CASSIVGHTGELFF.